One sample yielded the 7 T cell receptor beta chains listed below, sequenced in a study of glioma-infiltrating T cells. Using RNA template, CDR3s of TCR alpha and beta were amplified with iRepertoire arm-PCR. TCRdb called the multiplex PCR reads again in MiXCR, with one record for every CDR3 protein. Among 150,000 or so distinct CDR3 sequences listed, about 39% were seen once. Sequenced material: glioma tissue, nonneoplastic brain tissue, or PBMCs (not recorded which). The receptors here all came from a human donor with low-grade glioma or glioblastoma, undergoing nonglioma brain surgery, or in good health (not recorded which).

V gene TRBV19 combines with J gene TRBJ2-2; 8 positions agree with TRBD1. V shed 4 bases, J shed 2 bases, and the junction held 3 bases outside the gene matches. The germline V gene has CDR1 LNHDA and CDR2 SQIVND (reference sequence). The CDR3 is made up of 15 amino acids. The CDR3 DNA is TGTGCCAGTAGTACGGACAGGGTTAACACCGGGGAGCTGTTTTTT. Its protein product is CASSTDRVNTGELFF.

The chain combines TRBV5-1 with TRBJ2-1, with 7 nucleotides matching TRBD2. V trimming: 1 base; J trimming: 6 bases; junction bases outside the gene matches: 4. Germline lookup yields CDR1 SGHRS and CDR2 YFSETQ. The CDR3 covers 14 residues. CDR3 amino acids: CASSLTSALNEQFF. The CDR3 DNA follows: TGCGCCAGCAGCTTGACTAGCGCACTCAATGAGCAGTTCTTC.

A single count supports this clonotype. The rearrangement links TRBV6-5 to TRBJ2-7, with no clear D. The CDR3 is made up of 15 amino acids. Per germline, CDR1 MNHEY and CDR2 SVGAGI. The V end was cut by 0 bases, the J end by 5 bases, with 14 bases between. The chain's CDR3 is CASSYSNPHMHEQYF. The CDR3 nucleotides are TGTGCCAGCAGTTACTCAAATCCGCATATGCACGAGCAGTACTTC.

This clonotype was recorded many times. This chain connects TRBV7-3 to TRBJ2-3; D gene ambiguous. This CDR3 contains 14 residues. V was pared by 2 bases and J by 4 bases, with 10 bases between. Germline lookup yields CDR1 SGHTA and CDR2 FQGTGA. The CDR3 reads CASSLGGAPDTQYF. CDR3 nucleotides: TGTGCCAGCAGCTTAGGCGGAGCCCCAGATACGCAGTATTTT. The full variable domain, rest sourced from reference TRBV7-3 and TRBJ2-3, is GAGVSQTPSNKVTEKGKYVELRCDPISGHTALYWYRQSLGQGPEFLIYFQGTGAADDSGLPNDRFFAVRPEGSVSTLKIQRTERGDSAVYLCASSLGGAPDTQYFGPGTRLTVL.

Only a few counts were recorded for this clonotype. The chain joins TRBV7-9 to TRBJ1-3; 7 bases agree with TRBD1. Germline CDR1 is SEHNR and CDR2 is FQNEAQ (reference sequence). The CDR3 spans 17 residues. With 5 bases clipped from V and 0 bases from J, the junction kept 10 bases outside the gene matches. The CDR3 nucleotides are TGTGCCAGCAGCGCACGGGACAGACCATTCTCTGGAAACACCATATATTTT. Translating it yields CASSARDRPFSGNTIYF. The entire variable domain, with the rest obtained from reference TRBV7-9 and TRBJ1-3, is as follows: DTGVSQNPRHKITKRGQNVTFRCDPISEHNRLYWYRQTLGQGPEFLTYFQNEAQLEKSRLLSDRFSAERPKGSFSTLEIQRTEQGDSAMYLCASSARDRPFSGNTIYFGEGSWLTVV.

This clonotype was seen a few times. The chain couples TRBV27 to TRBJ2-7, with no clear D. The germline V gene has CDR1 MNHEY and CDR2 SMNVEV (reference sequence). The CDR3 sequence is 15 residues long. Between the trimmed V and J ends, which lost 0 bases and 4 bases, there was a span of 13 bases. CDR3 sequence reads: CASSLSGNGRYEQYF. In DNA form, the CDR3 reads TGTGCCAGCAGTTTATCGGGAAACGGAAGGTACGAGCAGTACTTC.

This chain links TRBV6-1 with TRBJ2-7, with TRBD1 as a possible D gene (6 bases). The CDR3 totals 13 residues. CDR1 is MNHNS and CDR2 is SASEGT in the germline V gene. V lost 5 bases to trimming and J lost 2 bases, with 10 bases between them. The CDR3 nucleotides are TGTGCCAGCAGTTATGACAGGCCCTACGAGCAGTACTTC. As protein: CASSYDRPYEQYF.